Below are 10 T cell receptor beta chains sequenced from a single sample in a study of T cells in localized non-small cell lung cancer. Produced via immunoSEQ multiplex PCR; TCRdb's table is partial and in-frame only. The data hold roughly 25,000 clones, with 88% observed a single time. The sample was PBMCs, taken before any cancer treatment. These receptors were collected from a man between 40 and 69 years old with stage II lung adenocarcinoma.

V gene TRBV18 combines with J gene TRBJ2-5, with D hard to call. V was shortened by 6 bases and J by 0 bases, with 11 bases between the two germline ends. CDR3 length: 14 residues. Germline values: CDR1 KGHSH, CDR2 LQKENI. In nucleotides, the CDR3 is TGTGCCAGCTCGCCGGTAAAGTACCAAGAGACCCAGTACTTC. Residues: CASSPVKYQETQYF.

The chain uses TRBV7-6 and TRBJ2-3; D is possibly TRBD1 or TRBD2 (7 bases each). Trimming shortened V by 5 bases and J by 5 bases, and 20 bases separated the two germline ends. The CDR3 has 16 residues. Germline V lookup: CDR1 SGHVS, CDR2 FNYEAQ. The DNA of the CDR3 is TGTGCCAGCAGCCCAGGGGGGGGACTTAGGGGAGATACGCAGTATTTT. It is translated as CASSPGGGLRGDTQYF.

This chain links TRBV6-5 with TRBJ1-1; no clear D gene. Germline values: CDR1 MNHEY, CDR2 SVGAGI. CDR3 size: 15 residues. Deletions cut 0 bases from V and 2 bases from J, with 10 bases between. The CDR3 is CASSYSARFNTEAFF. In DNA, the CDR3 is TGTGCCAGCAGTTACTCAGCCAGATTCAACACTGAAGCTTTCTTT.

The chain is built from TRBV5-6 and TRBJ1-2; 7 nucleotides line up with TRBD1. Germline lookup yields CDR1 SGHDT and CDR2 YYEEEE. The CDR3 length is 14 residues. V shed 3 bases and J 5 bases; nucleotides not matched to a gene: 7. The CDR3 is CASSSPGQMYGYTF. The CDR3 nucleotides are TGTGCCAGCAGCTCGCCGGGACAGATGTATGGCTACACCTTC.

This chain's CDR3 is CSVVQGGETQYF. For the CDR3, the DNA is TGCAGCGTTGTACAGGGGGGAGAGACCCAGTACTTC. The gene calls are TRBV29-1 and TRBJ2-5; 8 bases are a match to TRBD1. The V segment lost 4 bases and the J segment 4 bases; nucleotides outside the gene matches: 2. The CDR3 totals 12 residues. CDR1 is SQVTM, CDR2 ANQGSEA, per germline.

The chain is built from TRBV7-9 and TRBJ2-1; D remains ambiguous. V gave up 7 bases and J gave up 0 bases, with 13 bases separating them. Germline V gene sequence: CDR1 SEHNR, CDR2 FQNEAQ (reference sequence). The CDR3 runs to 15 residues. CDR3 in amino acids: CASTSTDSSYNEQFF. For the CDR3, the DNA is TGTGCCAGCACTTCGACGGATTCCTCCTACAATGAGCAGTTCTTC.

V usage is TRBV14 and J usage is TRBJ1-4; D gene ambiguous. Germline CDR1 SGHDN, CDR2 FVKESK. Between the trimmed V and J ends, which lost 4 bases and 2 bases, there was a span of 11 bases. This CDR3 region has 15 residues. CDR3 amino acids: CASSRHGVTNEKLFF. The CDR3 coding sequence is TGTGCCAGCAGCCGTCACGGGGTCACTAATGAAAAACTGTTTTTT.

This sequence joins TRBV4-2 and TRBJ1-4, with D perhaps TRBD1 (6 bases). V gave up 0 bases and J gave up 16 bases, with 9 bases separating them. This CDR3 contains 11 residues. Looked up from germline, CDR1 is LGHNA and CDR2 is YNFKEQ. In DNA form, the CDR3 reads TGTGCCAGCAGCCAAGATTCGGGACAGTTTTTT. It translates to CASSQDSGQFF.

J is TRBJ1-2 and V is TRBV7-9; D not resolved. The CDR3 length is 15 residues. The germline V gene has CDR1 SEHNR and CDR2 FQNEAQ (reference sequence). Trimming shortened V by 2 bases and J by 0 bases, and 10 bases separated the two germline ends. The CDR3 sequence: CASSLYAGTNYGYTF. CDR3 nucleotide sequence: TGTGCCAGCAGCTTATACGCCGGGACTAACTATGGCTACACCTTC.

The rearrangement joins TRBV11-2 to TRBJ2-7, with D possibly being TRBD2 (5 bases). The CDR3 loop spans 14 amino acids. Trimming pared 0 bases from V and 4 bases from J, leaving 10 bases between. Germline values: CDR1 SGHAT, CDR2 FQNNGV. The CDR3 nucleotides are TGTGCCAGCAGCTTAGATCCCCGGGGATACGAGCAGTACTTC. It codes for CASSLDPRGYEQYF.